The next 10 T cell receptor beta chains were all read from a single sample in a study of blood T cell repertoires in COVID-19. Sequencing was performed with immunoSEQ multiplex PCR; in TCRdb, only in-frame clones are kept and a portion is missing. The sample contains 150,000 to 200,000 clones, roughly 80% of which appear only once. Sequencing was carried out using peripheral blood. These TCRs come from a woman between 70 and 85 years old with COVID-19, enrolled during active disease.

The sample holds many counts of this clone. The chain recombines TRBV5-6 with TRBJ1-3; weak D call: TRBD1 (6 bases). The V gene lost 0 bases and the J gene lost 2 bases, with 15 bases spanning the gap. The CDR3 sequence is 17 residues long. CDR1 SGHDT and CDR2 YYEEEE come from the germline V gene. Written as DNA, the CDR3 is TGTGCCAGCAGCTTGGGACTGGACAGAGGGGCTGGAAACACCATATATTTT. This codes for CASSLGLDRGAGNTIYF.

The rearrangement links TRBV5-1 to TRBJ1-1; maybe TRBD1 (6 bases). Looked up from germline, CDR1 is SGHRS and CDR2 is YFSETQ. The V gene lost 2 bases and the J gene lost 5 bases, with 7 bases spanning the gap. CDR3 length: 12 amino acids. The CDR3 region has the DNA TGCGCCAGCAGCTTACAGGGAACTGAAGCTTTCTTT. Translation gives CASSLQGTEAFF.

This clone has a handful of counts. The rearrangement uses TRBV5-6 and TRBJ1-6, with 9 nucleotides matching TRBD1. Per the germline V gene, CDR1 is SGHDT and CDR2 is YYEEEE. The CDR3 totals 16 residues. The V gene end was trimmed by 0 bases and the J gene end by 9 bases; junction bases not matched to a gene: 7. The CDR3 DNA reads TGTGCCAGCAGCTTGGAAAGGGGACAGGGTGCTTCACCCCTCCACTTT. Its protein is CASSLERGQGASPLHF.

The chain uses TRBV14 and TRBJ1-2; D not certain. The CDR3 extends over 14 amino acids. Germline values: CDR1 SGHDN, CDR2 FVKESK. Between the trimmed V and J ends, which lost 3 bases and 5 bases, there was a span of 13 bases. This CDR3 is CASSHRLRFYGYTF. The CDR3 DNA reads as TGTGCCAGCAGCCATCGACTAAGGTTTTATGGCTACACCTTC.

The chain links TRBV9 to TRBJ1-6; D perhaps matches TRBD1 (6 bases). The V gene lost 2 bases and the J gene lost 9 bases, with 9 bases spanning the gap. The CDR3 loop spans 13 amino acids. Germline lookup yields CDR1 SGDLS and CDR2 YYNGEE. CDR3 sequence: CASSVQGGSPLHF. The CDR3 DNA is TGTGCCAGCAGCGTTCAAGGGGGTTCACCCCTCCACTTT. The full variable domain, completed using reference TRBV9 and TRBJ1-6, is DSGVTQTPKHLITATGQRVTLRCSPRSGDLSVYWYQQSLDQGLQFLIQYYNGEERAKGNILERFSAQQFPDLHSELNLSSLELGDSALYFCASSVQGGSPLHFGNGTRLTVT.

CDR3 amino acids: CASSLSGQGYDYGYTF. The CDR3 DNA reads as TGTGCCAGCAGTTTATCGGGGCAGGGGTATGACTATGGCTACACCTTC. The V and J genes are TRBV27 and TRBJ1-2; TRBD1 might be the D (6 bases). The germline gives CDR1 MNHEY, CDR2 SMNVEV (reference sequence). The V end lost 0 bases, the J end lost 3 bases, and 14 bases lay between the germline ends. The CDR3 is 16 residues long.

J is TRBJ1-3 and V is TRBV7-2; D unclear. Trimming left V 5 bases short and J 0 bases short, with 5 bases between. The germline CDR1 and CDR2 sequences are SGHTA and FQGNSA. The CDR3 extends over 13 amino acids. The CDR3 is CASSLTSGNTIYF. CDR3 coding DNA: TGTGCCAGCAGCCTAACCTCTGGAAACACCATATATTTT.

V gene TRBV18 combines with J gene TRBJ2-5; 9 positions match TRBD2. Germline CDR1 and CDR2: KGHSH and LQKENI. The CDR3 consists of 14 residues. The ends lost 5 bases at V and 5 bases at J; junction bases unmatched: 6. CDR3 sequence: CASSGLAGSETQYF. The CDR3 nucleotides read TGTGCCAGCTCAGGGCTAGCGGGATCGGAGACCCAGTACTTC.

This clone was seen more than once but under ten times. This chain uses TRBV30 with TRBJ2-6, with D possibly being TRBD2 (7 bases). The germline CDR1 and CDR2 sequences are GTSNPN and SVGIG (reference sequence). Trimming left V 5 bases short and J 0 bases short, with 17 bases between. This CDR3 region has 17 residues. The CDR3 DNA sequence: TGTGCCTGGCAAGGGGGAGGGTTAAGCTCTGGGGCCAACGTCCTGACTTTC. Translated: CAWQGGGLSSGANVLTF. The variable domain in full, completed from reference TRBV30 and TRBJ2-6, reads SQTIHQWPATLVQPVGSPLSLECTVEGTSNPNLYWYRQAAGRGLQLLFYSVGIGQISSEVPQNLSASRPQDRQFILSSKKLLLSDSGFYLCAWQGGGLSSGANVLTFGAGSRLTVL.

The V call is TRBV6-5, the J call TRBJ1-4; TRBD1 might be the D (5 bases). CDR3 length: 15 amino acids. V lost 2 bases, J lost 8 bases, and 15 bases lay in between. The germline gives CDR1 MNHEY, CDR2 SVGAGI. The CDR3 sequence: CASSYLSRAKEKLFF. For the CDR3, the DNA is TGTGCCAGCAGTTACCTAAGCAGGGCCAAGGAAAAACTGTTTTTT.